This T cell receptor (beta chain) was sequenced in a study of blood T cell repertoires in COVID-19. Study at large: Italy, Spain and the United States were the sources of the convalescent and acute COVID-19 samples.

Original methodology: Using reference gene primer amplification, nucleated cell counts were estimated. Measured with immunoSEQ multiplex PCR; TCRdb has only the in-frame clones, and not every one. That table supplies the V and J calls and clone size; D and trimming were determined from the DNA. The table lists some 380,000 clones, 70% to 85% of them singletons. The CDR3 has 13 residues. The V end was cut by 7 bases, the J end by 4 bases, with 10 bases between. V and J are TRBV12-3 or TRBV12-4 and TRBJ2-2; maybe TRBD2 (5 bases). Sequences were obtained from peripheral blood. This TCR came from a human donor with acute or convalescent COVID-19. The donor label of this sample is uncertain. CDR3: CASKDYLTGELFF. The CDR3 DNA sequence: TGTGCCAGCAAAGACTACCTCACCGGGGAGCTGTTTTTT.